This T cell receptor beta chain came from a study of blood T cell repertoires in COVID-19. Here immunoSEQ multiplex PCR was the method, and the copy in TCRdb shows in-frame clones only, minus some. In the table there are about 190,000 clones, around 90% of which are singletons. This CDR3 is built from 15 residues. Germline CDR1 and CDR2: KGHSH and LQKENI. The V and J ends lost 3 bases and 4 bases respectively, with 15 bases between them. Sequenced sample: peripheral blood. This TCR was recovered from a man aged 35-49 years with acute or convalescent COVID-19. The chain uses TRBV18 and TRBJ1-2; D might be TRBD1 (6 bases). The CDR3 DNA sequence: TGTGCCAGCTCACCCCAACAGGGTCTAGGCTATGGCTACACCTTC. It specifies CASSPQQGLGYGYTF.